Below are 2 T cell receptor beta chains sequenced from a single sample in a study of blood T cells in healthy people across ages (dated by TCRdb to between 2015 and 2016). Library preparation was by 5' RACE. TCRdb records Illumina HiSeq 2500 as the sequencer. A second PCR of roughly 7 to 11 cycles was performed with a sample-barcoded 5' primer and a J-beta primer mix. TCRdb itself trimmed the public reads at Q25 with fastp, ran MiXCR and retained productive beta chains. Rows matching on CDR3 protein sequence are summarized as one entry with the most common DNA and genes. The sample table contains approximately 940,000 distinct CDR3 sequences; only one count was recorded for roughly 52% of them. The top ten clonotypes cover around an eighth of the sample. The sample taken for sequencing was blood. Receptors originate from a man younger than 40 in good health.

V usage is TRBV6-5 and J usage is TRBJ2-7; a weak D match, TRBD2 (5 bases). Germline CDR1 MNHEY, CDR2 SVGAGI. V lost 8 bases and J 7 bases, leaving 12 bases between the germline ends. The CDR3 has 11 amino acids. DNA of the CDR3: TGTGCCAGCGGGAGCACTCTTGAGCAGTACTTC. Translation: CASGSTLEQYF.

This clonotype was detected a few times. The chain couples TRBV7-9 to TRBJ1-4; 7 positions agree with TRBD1. Trimming removed 5 bases from V and 2 bases from J; junction bases left unmatched: 8. Germline CDR1 and CDR2: SEHNR and FQNEAQ (reference sequence). The CDR3 is made up of 16 amino acids. As DNA, the CDR3 is TGTGCCAGCAGCCCGCAGGGGGTTGAGACTAATGAAAAACTGTTTTTT. Amino acids: CASSPQGVETNEKLFF. The complete variable domain, with remaining parts taken from reference TRBV7-9 and TRBJ1-4, reads DTGVSQNPRHKITKRGQNVTFRCDPISEHNRLYWYRQTLGQGPEFLTYFQNEAQLEKSRLLSDRFSAERPKGSFSTLEIQRTEQGDSAMYLCASSPQGVETNEKLFFGSGTQLSVL.